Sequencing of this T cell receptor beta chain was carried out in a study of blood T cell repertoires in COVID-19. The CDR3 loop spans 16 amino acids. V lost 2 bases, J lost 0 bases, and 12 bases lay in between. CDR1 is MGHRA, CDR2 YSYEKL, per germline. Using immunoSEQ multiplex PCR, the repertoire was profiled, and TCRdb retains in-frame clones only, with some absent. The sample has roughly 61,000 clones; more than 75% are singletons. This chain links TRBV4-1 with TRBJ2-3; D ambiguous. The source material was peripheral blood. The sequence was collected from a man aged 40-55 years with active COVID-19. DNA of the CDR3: TGCGCCAGCAGCCAACTCATCGTGACTAGCACAGATACGCAGTATTTT. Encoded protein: CASSQLIVTSTDTQYF.